This entry features one T cell receptor beta chain sequence. The data belong to a study of cytomegalovirus exposure and HLA in healthy donors. 60 Vbeta and 13 Jbeta primers were used in PCR. In the study's own analysis: Unique TCR beta chains numbered approximately 80 million in a later analysis, with around 10 million shared. Clones were read by immunoSEQ multiplex PCR, and TCRdb kept only the in-frame ones, dropping some. V, J and clone size are taken as reported in that table, and D and trimming were inferred from the DNA itself. The sample carries 80,000 to 90,000 clones, around 81% recorded once. This CDR3 contains 19 residues. Per germline, CDR1 SGDLS and CDR2 YYNGEE. Unmatched junction bases numbered 7, after V lost 2 bases and J lost 1 base.

The chain joins TRBV9 to TRBJ2-2; TRBD2 aligns across 14 bases. This TCR was recovered from a woman aged 25 to 39 in good health and CMV-seronegative. Sequencing input: PBMCs. CDR3 loop: CASSVSTSGRAWNTGELFF. For the CDR3, the DNA is TGTGCCAGCAGCGTTTCGACTAGCGGGAGGGCCTGGAACACCGGGGAGCTGTTTTTT.